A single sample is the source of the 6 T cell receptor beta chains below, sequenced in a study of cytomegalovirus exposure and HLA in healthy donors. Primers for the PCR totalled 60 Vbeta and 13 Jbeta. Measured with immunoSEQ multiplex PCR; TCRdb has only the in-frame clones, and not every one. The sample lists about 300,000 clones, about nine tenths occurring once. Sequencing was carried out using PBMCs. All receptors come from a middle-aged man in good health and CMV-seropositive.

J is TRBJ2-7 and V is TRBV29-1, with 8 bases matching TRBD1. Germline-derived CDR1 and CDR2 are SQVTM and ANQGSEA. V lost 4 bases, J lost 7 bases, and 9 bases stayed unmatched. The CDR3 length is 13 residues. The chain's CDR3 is CSVAAGGSGEQYF. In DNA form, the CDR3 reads TGCAGCGTTGCCGCAGGGGGCTCGGGGGAGCAGTACTTC.

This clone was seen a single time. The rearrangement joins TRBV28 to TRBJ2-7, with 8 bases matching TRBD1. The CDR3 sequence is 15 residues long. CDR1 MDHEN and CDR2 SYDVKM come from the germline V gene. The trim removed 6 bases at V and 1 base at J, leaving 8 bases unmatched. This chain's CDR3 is CASSPDREGSYEQYF. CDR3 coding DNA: TGTGCCAGCAGCCCGGACAGGGAAGGATCCTACGAGCAGTACTTC.

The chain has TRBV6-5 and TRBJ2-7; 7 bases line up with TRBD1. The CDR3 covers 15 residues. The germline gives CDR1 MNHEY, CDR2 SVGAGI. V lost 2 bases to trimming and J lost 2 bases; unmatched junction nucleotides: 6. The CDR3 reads CASSYVGTAAYEQYF. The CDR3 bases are TGTGCCAGCAGTTACGTTGGGACAGCCGCCTACGAGCAGTACTTC.

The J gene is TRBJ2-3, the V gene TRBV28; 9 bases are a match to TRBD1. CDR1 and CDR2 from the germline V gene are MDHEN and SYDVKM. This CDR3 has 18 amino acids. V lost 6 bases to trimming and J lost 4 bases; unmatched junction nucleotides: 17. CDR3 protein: CASSQHPGQGIMPDTQYF. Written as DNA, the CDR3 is TGTGCCAGCAGCCAACACCCCGGACAGGGGATTATGCCAGATACGCAGTATTTT.

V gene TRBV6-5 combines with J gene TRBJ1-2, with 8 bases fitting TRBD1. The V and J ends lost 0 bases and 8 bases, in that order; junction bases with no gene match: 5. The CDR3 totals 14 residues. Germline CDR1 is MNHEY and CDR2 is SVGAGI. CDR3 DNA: TGTGCCAGCAGTTACTCCGACAGGGGCTGGGGCTACACCTTC. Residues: CASSYSDRGWGYTF.

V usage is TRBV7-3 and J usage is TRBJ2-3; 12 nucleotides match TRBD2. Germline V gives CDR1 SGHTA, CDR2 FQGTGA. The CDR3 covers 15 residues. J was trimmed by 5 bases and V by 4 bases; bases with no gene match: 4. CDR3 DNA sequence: TGTGCCAGCAGCTCTAGCGGGAGGGCCTTAGATACGCAGTATTTT. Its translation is CASSSSGRALDTQYF.